This T cell receptor (beta chain) was profiled in a study of early T cells in non-severe SARS-CoV-2 infection. Study overall: Sequenced bulk RNA came from whole blood that was unsorted, and chains were unpaired. Notes on the study in general: In VDJdb matching, anti-spike CD8 responses were favored while private and CD4 specificities went missing.

Attachment of unique molecular identifiers was made to individual cDNA molecules. TCRdb reanalysed the 5' RACE reads using MiXCR and keeps one entry per CDR3 protein. The table has over 60,000 distinct CDR3 sequences, approximately 14% seen once. This clonotype was seen ten or more times. Its antigen is still unknown. The CDR3 consists of 14 residues. CDR1 is SQVTM, CDR2 ANQGSEA, per germline. Trimming took 7 bases from V and 4 from J, leaving 18 bases between them. The rearrangement joins TRBV29-1 to TRBJ2-3, with D perhaps being TRBD1 or TRBD2 (6 bases each). Input material: whole blood. This sequence originates from an adult who was a healthcare worker with PCR-confirmed SARS-CoV-2 infection or an uninfected control (not recorded which). The CDR3 spells CSAHDGQRADTQYF. The CDR3 DNA is TGCAGCGCCCATGACGGACAGCGGGCAGATACGCAGTATTTT.